This T cell receptor beta chain was observed in a study of human T cells and chemical hapten exposure. V lost 3 bases and J lost 4, with 9 bases in between. Germline CDR1 is LGHNT and CDR2 is FRNRAP. The CDR3 spans 13 residues. The time point was: patch test 1, 2 weeks after DPC sensitization. Specified treatment: therapeutic diphenylcyclopropenone sensitization with weekly scalp DPC. The authors extracted total RNA from unfractionated whole blood. Many counts were recorded for this clonotype. TCRdb analysed the RACE reads with MiXCR anew, one entry per CDR3 protein. The sample has tens of thousands of distinct CDR3 sequences, approximately 11% seen once.

The TCR sequence derives from a woman between 40 and 50 years old with alopecia areata. Some clones in this sample may be carry-over from other donors' samples. This chain joins TRBV12-5 and TRBJ1-1, with a tentative D call TRBD1 (5 bases). The sequencing used whole blood, collected in connection with sensitization to the hapten diphenylcyclopropenone (DPC). The CDR3 DNA reads TGTGCTAGTGGTTTCGAGGGGAGCACTGAAGCTTTCTTT. This sequence encodes CASGFEGSTEAFF. Full variable domain (outside the CDR3, taken from reference TRBV12-5 and TRBJ1-1): DARVTQTPRHKVTEMGQEVTMRCQPILGHNTVFWYRQTMMQGLELLAYFRNRAPLDDSGMPKDRFSAEMPDATLATLKIQPSEPRDSAVYFCASGFEGSTEAFFGQGTRLTVV.